Shown below are 15 T cell receptor beta chains from a single sample sequenced in a study of T-cell reconstitution after alpha-beta-depleted transplantation in children. Unique molecular identifiers were used in preparing the TCRbeta library. TCRdb re-called the PCR reads through MiXCR, storing one row per CDR3 protein. Of about half a million distinct CDR3 sequences in the sample, approximately 12% were seen once. Sequenced here: PBMCs from the stem cell graft donor, sampled from the stem cell graft. These receptors came from a human donor who donated a stem cell graft to a child with combined immunodeficiency.

This clonotype appeared many times. The chain is built from TRBV27 and TRBJ2-5; the match to TRBD1 covers 9 bases. Germline V gene sequence: CDR1 MNHEY, CDR2 SMNVEV (reference sequence). V lost 2 bases, J lost 5 bases, and 3 bases stayed unmatched. The CDR3 totals 14 residues. This chain's CDR3 is CASSLGDREETQYF. The CDR3 DNA reads as TGTGCCAGCAGTTTAGGGGACAGGGAGGAGACCCAGTACTTC.

This clonotype was found many times. The genes are TRBV12-3 or TRBV12-4 and TRBJ1-4; D gene uncertain. This CDR3 has 13 amino acids. Deletions cut 3 bases from V and 2 bases from J, with 4 bases between. CDR3 DNA sequence: TGTGCCAGCAGTTTGGGTACTAATGAAAAACTGTTTTTT. Translating gives CASSLGTNEKLFF.

There are a few counts of this clonotype. This chain links TRBV10-3 with TRBJ2-5; D may correspond to TRBD1 or TRBD2 (5 bases each). V lost 4 bases, J lost 2 bases, and 11 bases lay in between. The CDR3 runs to 14 residues. CDR1 is ENHRY, CDR2 SYGVKD, per germline. CDR3 sequence reads: CAISVGGNQETQYF. The CDR3, as DNA: TGTGCCATCAGTGTTGGGGGTAATCAAGAGACCCAGTACTTC.

The V call is TRBV29-1, the J call TRBJ2-5; TRBD2 agrees at 9 bases. Germline lookup yields CDR1 SQVTM and CDR2 ANQGSEA. V lost 1 base and J lost 0; bases outside the gene matches: 9. The CDR3 extends over 17 amino acids. This CDR3 is CSVEGEASGMYQETQYF. For the CDR3, the DNA is TGCAGCGTTGAAGGGGAGGCTAGCGGGATGTACCAAGAGACCCAGTACTTC.

The chain has TRBV11-3 and TRBJ2-5; unclear D gene. The CDR3 is made up of 11 amino acids. Deletions cut 7 bases from V and 6 bases from J, with 9 bases between. The germline V gene has CDR1 SGHNT and CDR2 YENEEA. The CDR3 is CASKQGQTQYF. In DNA, the CDR3 is TGTGCCAGCAAACAAGGGCAGACCCAGTACTTC.

This clonotype came up a few times. V gene TRBV15 combines with J gene TRBJ2-2; 9 bases are shared with TRBD1. This CDR3 region has 18 residues. Germline V gene sequence: CDR1 LNHNV, CDR2 YYDKDF (reference sequence). V lost 0 bases and J lost 0; bases outside the gene matches: 5. Here the CDR3 DNA reads TGTGCCACCAGCAGAGATCCTCGGACAGGGGCGAACACCGGGGAGCTGTTTTTT. Translation: CATSRDPRTGANTGELFF.

This clonotype has just a few counts. The chain combines TRBV5-1 with TRBJ1-4; TRBD1 aligns across 7 bases. Losses at the gene ends were 3 bases for V and 5 bases for J; bases not matched to a gene: 13. This CDR3 has 17 residues. Germline CDR1 SGHRS, CDR2 YFSETQ. For the CDR3, the DNA is TGCGCCAGCAGCTCACAGGGTCCAGGGGGGGCGAATGAAAAACTGTTTTTT. Encoded protein: CASSSQGPGGANEKLFF.

This clonotype has a handful of counts. The chain links TRBV6-2 or TRBV6-3 to TRBJ2-1; perhaps TRBD2 as D (6 bases). Germline values: CDR1 MNHEY, CDR2 SVGEGT. The CDR3 runs 16 residues. V was clipped by 4 bases and J by 0 bases, with 13 bases between them. The CDR3 loop reads CASSSPAGSSYNEQFF. In DNA, the CDR3 is TGTGCCAGCAGTTCCCCAGCGGGTAGCTCCTACAATGAGCAGTTCTTC.

The gene calls are TRBV12-3 or TRBV12-4 and TRBJ1-3, with D hard to call. This CDR3 is built from 11 residues. CDR3 DNA sequence: TGTACCTGCACCTCAGGAAACACCATATATTTT. This translates into CTCTSGNTIYF.

The genes are TRBV14 and TRBJ2-7; 9 nucleotides align to TRBD2. The junction had 8 bases not matched to a gene; V was cut back by 3 bases and J by 2 bases. The CDR3 consists of 16 residues. Germline CDR1 reads SGHDN; CDR2 reads FVKESK. CDR3 DNA: TGTGCCAGCAGCCAGTCGGGGGCGGGAGGGCCCTACGAGCAGTACTTC. This translates into CASSQSGAGGPYEQYF.

The chain combines TRBV12-3 or TRBV12-4 with TRBJ2-5; 15 nucleotides agree with TRBD2. V lost 5 bases, J lost 2 bases, and 9 bases stayed unmatched. The CDR3 length is 18 residues. CDR3 residues: CASSAGTSGRTSQETQYF. The CDR3 region has the DNA TGTGCCAGCAGTGCCGGGACTAGCGGGAGGACCTCTCAAGAGACCCAGTACTTC.

This chain links TRBV10-3 with TRBJ2-3, with D unclear. V lost 4 bases and J lost 3, with 8 bases in between. Germline V gene sequence: CDR1 ENHRY, CDR2 SYGVKD. The CDR3 covers 13 residues. The CDR3 is CAISVSVTDTQYF. In DNA, the CDR3 is TGTGCCATCAGTGTGAGCGTAACAGATACGCAGTATTTT.

There are a few counts of this clonotype. The rearrangement joins TRBV7-2 to TRBJ2-3; D is perhaps TRBD2 (5 bases). The CDR3 consists of 15 residues. CDR1 is SGHTA, CDR2 FQGNSA, per germline. V shed 2 bases and J shed 1 base, with 10 bases lying between them. CDR3 protein: CASSLTGVRTDTQYF. The DNA for the CDR3 is TGTGCCAGCAGCTTAACCGGGGTACGCACAGATACGCAGTATTTT.

The gene calls are TRBV7-9 and TRBJ1-1; D is undetermined. Trimming took 5 bases from V and 2 from J, leaving 15 bases between them. Per the germline V gene, CDR1 is SEHNR and CDR2 is FQNEAQ (reference sequence). CDR3 size: 15 residues. CDR3 loop: CASSPGLDGNTEAFF. Written as DNA, the CDR3 is TGTGCCAGCAGCCCGGGATTGGATGGCAACACTGAAGCTTTCTTT.

This clonotype was detected ten times or more. The DNA of the CDR3 is TGTGCCAGCAGTTACTCGAGAGAGCAGTACTTC. Translated, it gives CASSYSREQYF. J is TRBJ2-7 and V is TRBV6-6; D is uncertain. V was pared by 0 bases and J by 7 bases, with 4 bases between. The V gene's germline CDR1 is MNHNY and CDR2 SVGAGI (reference sequence). The CDR3 length is 11 residues.